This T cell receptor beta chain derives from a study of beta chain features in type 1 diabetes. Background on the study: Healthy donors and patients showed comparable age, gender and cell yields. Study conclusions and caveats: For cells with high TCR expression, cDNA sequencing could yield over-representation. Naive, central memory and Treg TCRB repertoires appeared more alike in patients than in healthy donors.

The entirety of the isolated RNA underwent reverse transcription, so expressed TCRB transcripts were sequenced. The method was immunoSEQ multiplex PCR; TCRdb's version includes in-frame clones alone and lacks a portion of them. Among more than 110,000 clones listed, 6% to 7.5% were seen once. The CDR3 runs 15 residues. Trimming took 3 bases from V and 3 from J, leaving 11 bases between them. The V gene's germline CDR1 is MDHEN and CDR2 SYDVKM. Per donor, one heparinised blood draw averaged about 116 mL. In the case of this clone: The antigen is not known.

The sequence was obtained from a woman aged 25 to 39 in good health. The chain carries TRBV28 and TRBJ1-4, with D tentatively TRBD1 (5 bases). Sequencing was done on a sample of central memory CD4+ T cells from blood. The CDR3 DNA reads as TGTGCCAGCAGTTTTTCCGGGGGGGCTAATGAAAAACTGTTTTTT. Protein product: CASSFSGGANEKLFF.